This T cell receptor beta chain was profiled in a study of PD-1 blockade in classical Hodgkin lymphoma. Study findings and constraints: Complete responders matched newly diagnosed patients in baseline diversity. Newly diagnosed patients were said to have less baseline TCR diversity than healthy donors did.

The time point denotes: cycle 4 day 1 (C4D1), after five to seven weeks of nivolumab. In every patient, relapse followed autologous stem cell transplantation, while exposure to brentuximab vedotin differed. TCRdb's copy holds only in-frame clones and misses some; the assay was immunoSEQ multiplex PCR. The sample has 15,000 to 20,000 clones, roughly 77% seen once. The CDR3 covers 13 residues. V was clipped by 5 bases and J by 2 bases, with 6 bases between them. Germline loops: CDR1 LNHDA, CDR2 SQIVND (reference sequence). Details on this clone: Its antigen is not known.

The V call is TRBV19, the J call TRBJ2-2; no reliable D call. This specimen consisted of peripheral blood mononuclear cells (PBMCs), obtained before the fourth cycle of nivolumab. The TCR comes from a human donor with classical Hodgkin lymphoma. CDR3 nucleotides: TGTGCCAGTAGTTGGCTTAACACCGGGGAGCTGTTTTTT. Its translation is CASSWLNTGELFF.